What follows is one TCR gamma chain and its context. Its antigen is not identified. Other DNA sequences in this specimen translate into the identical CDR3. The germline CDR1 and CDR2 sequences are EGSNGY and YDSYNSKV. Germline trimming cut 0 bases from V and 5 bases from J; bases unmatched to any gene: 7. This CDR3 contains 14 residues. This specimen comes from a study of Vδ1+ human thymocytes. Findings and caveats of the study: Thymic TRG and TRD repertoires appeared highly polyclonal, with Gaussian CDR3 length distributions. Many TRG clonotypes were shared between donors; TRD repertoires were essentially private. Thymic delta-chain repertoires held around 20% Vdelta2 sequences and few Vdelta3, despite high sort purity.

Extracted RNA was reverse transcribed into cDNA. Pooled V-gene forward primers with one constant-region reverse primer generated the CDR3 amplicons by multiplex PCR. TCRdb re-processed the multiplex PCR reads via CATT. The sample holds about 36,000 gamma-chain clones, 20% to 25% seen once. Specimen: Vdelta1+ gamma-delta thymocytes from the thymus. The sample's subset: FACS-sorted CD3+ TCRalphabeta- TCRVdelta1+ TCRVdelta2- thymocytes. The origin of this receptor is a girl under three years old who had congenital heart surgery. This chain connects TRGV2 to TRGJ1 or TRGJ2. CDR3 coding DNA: TGTGCCACCTGGGACGGGCCTCGGCATTATAAGAAACTCTTT. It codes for CATWDGPRHYKKLF.